The 20 T cell receptor beta chains in this list originate from one sample, sequenced in a study of T cell responses to AZD1222 COVID-19 vaccine. The table came from immunoSEQ multiplex PCR; TCRdb's copy has only in-frame clones and leaves some out. The table shows around 28,000 clones, with about 77% occurring only once. The sample here was peripheral blood, taken on day 0 of AZD1222 vaccination. These TCRs come from an adult in good health.

This rearrangement joins TRBV18 to TRBJ1-5; 8 nucleotides align to TRBD1. Germline V gene lookup returns CDR1 KGHSH and CDR2 LQKENI. The V and J ends lost 3 bases and 7 bases, in that order; junction bases with no gene match: 5. The CDR3 covers 14 residues. The CDR3 sequence is CASSPGQDLQPQHF. CDR3 coding DNA: TGTGCCAGCTCACCGGGACAGGATCTACAGCCCCAGCATTTT.

DNA of the CDR3: TGTGCCAGCAGCCAAGCGTCAGGGCTCACCGGGGAGCTGTTTTTT. It specifies CASSQASGLTGELFF. The chain carries TRBV14 and TRBJ2-2, with a weak D call TRBD1 (5 bases). Per the germline V gene, CDR1 is SGHDN and CDR2 is FVKESK. The V end was cut by 1 base, the J end by 4 bases, with 10 bases between. The CDR3 totals 15 residues.

The chain is built from TRBV2 and TRBJ2-7; D is unclear. The germline CDR1 and CDR2 sequences are SNHLY and FYNNEI. V was pared by 3 bases and J by 7 bases, with 7 bases between. The CDR3 sequence is 11 residues long. CDR3 sequence reads: CASSDQTEQYF. The DNA for the CDR3 is TGTGCCAGCAGTGATCAGACTGAGCAGTACTTC.

The J gene is TRBJ1-1, the V gene TRBV27, with 8 nucleotides matching TRBD1. The V and J ends lost 2 bases and 4 bases, in that order; junction bases with no gene match: 6. The CDR3 spans 15 residues. The germline CDR1 and CDR2 sequences are MNHEY and SMNVEV (reference sequence). DNA of the CDR3: TGTGCCAGCAGTTTAGCGTCGACAGGGGTCACTGAAGCTTTCTTT. The encoded protein is CASSLASTGVTEAFF.

The chain carries TRBV4-2 and TRBJ1-2, with D unresolved. The CDR3 extends over 14 amino acids. The V gene's germline CDR1 is LGHNA and CDR2 YNFKEQ. V dropped 4 bases and J dropped 2 bases, with 11 bases sitting between them. Here the CDR3 reads CASSPPVQNYGYTF. In nucleotides, the CDR3 is TGTGCCAGCAGCCCTCCTGTGCAAAACTATGGCTACACCTTC.

The V gene is TRBV29-1, the J gene TRBJ2-1; 10 positions match TRBD2. CDR3 size: 14 residues. Trimming cost V 5 bases and J 7 bases; bases outside gene matches: 8. The V gene's germline CDR1 is SQVTM and CDR2 ANQGSEA. The CDR3 reads CSVLVQRGGNEQFF. The DNA of the CDR3 is TGCAGCGTTTTAGTTCAGCGGGGGGGGAATGAGCAGTTCTTC.

The gene calls are TRBV19 and TRBJ1-2, with TRBD1 identical over 7 bases. The V segment lost 6 bases and the J segment 2 bases; nucleotides outside the gene matches: 9. The length of the CDR3 is 15 residues. Germline V gives CDR1 LNHDA, CDR2 SQIVND (reference sequence). The CDR3 sequence: CASRPGQEINYGYTF. The CDR3 DNA reads as TGTGCCAGTAGGCCCGGACAGGAAATAAACTATGGCTACACCTTC.

The chain couples TRBV11-2 to TRBJ2-1; 12 positions match TRBD2. Per germline, CDR1 SGHAT and CDR2 FQNNGV. This CDR3 contains 15 residues. V was pared by 7 bases and J by 6 bases, with 7 bases of the junction left unmatched. CDR3 DNA: TGTGCCAGCACTACTCTAGCGGGGGGGATCAATGAGCAGTTCTTC. Protein sequence: CASTTLAGGINEQFF. The full variable domain, its missing parts supplied by reference TRBV11-2 and TRBJ2-1, is EAGVAQSPRYKIIEKRQSVAFWCNPISGHATLYWYQQILGQGPKLLIQFQNNGVVDDSQLPKDRFSAERLKGVDSTLKIQPAKLEDSAVYLCASTTLAGGINEQFFGPGTRLTVL.

V and J are TRBV4-3 and TRBJ1-4, with D possibly TRBD1 on 6 matching bases. V was clipped by 4 bases and J by 7 bases, with 16 bases between them. Germline CDR1 and CDR2: LGHNA and YSLEER. This CDR3 has 15 amino acids. CDR3 sequence reads: CASSRTAGAGEKLFF. DNA of the CDR3: TGCGCCAGCAGCCGGACTGCGGGGGCTGGTGAAAAACTGTTTTTT.

This CDR3 reads CASSEYSPGVTGQPQHF. The CDR3 nucleotides are TGTGCCAGCAGTGAATATTCCCCTGGAGTTACGGGTCAGCCCCAGCATTTT. The chain combines TRBV2 with TRBJ1-5; D call uncertain. Trimming cost V 2 bases and J 6 bases, with 20 bases left between them. CDR1 is SNHLY and CDR2 is FYNNEI in the germline V gene. The CDR3 runs to 17 residues.

V usage is TRBV10-2 and J usage is TRBJ2-3; 10 nucleotides match TRBD2. The germline V gene encodes CDR1 WSHSY and CDR2 SAAADI. V dropped 8 bases and J dropped 2; count of bases not matched to a gene: 4. The CDR3 is 14 residues long. CDR3 in DNA: TGCGCCAGCCGTAGCGGGGGGTACACAGATACGCAGTATTTT. It is translated as CASRSGGYTDTQYF.

V gene TRBV5-6 combines with J gene TRBJ1-1, with D unresolved. Germline CDR1 SGHDT, CDR2 YYEEEE. This CDR3 is built from 13 residues. V lost 1 base and J 1 base, leaving 5 bases between the germline ends. The CDR3: CASSLRPNTEAFF. The CDR3 bases are TGTGCCAGCAGCTTGAGGCCGAACACTGAAGCTTTCTTT.

The J gene is TRBJ1-6, the V gene TRBV5-1; 9 positions agree with TRBD1. V was clipped by 0 bases and J by 10 bases; unmatched bases: 5. The CDR3 is 15 residues long. The germline CDR1 and CDR2 sequences are SGHRS and YFSETQ. CDR3 sequence reads: CASSLGTGAGSPLHF. Here the CDR3 DNA reads TGCGCCAGCAGCTTGGGGACAGGGGCAGGATCACCCCTCCACTTT.

The V call is TRBV4-1, the J call TRBJ1-2; D might be TRBD1 (5 bases). Germline CDR1 and CDR2: MGHRA and YSYEKL. The CDR3 spans 15 residues. V dropped 3 bases and J dropped 7 bases, with 18 bases sitting between them. The CDR3 region has the DNA TGCGCCAGCAGCCAGCCCCAGGGCACCGCGGGTGGCTACACCTTC. This translates into CASSQPQGTAGGYTF.

This rearrangement joins TRBV6-5 to TRBJ2-2, with D maybe TRBD1 (5 bases). The CDR3 has 14 residues. The V end was cut by 11 bases, the J end by 3 bases, with 16 bases between. Per germline, CDR1 MNHEY and CDR2 SVGAGI. CDR3 in amino acids: CAARADTDTGELFF. DNA of the CDR3: TGTGCCGCCAGGGCGGACACTGACACCGGGGAGCTGTTTTTT.

The count of this clone is one. The chain employs TRBV20-1 and TRBJ1-2, with D perhaps matching TRBD1 (5 bases). V gave up 3 bases and J gave up 5 bases, with 7 bases separating them. Germline CDR1 DFQATT, CDR2 SNEGSKA (reference sequence). The length of the CDR3 is 11 residues. The CDR3 region has the DNA TGCAGTGCTAGGCAGGGATATGGCTACACCTTC. Protein sequence: CSARQGYGYTF.

V usage is TRBV6-5 and J usage is TRBJ2-7, with 7 bases aligning to TRBD2. The germline CDR1 and CDR2 sequences are MNHEY and SVGAGI. The CDR3 runs to 15 residues. The junction had 9 bases not matched to a gene; V was cut back by 7 bases and J by 0 bases. CDR3 region: CASTSLASSSYEQYV. Here the CDR3 DNA reads TGTGCCAGCACCTCACTAGCGAGTAGCTCCTACGAGCAGTACGTC.

In its sample, this clone was seen a few times. V gene TRBV7-9 combines with J gene TRBJ1-3; the D gene is possibly TRBD1 (6 bases). Germline loops: CDR1 SEHNR, CDR2 FQNEAQ (reference sequence). The V end lost 5 bases, the J end lost 2 bases, and 16 bases lay between the germline ends. This CDR3 is 16 amino acids long. In DNA form, the CDR3 reads TGTGCCAGCAGCCAGGGTGGGGGGCGCGCTGGAAACACCATATATTTT. Its protein product is CASSQGGGRAGNTIYF.

The chain employs TRBV12-3 or TRBV12-4 and TRBJ1-1, with a possible D match to TRBD1 (5 bases). The CDR3 runs 12 residues. V lost 6 bases and J lost 11, with 16 bases in between. The DNA for the CDR3 is TGTGCCAGCAGCGACCAGACAGATCACGCTTTCTTT. Protein product: CASSDQTDHAFF.

This sequence joins TRBV7-2 and TRBJ2-5; 13 nucleotides agree with TRBD2. Germline V gives CDR1 SGHTA, CDR2 FQGNSA. CDR3 length equals 16 residues. With 5 bases clipped from V and 7 bases from J, the junction kept 10 bases outside the gene matches. The chain's CDR3 is CASSLRLAGGQGTQYF. CDR3 sequence (DNA): TGTGCCAGCAGCCTTCGACTAGCGGGGGGACAGGGGACCCAGTACTTC.